These 23 T cell receptor beta chains share one sample of origin, sequenced in a study of regulatory T cells in long-lasting Graves disease. Sequencing libraries for TCR beta were prepared with iRepertoire HTBI primers and Arm-PCR of CDR3 regions. TCRdb reanalysed the multiplex PCR reads using MiXCR and keeps one entry per CDR3 protein. The profile covers under 350,000 distinct CDR3 sequences, with 22% appearing a single time and around 50% taken by the ten largest. This sample's time point: persistent/refractory GD, antithyroid drugs over 5 years with positive TRAb. Making the TCR library involved RNA that had been extracted from PBMCs. The specimen comprised peripheral blood mononuclear cells (PBMCs), sampled when the disease was refractory, from a patient treated with antithyroid drugs. The receptors derive from a female donor with Graves disease.

The chain is built from TRBV19 and TRBJ1-5, with TRBD1 as a possible D gene (6 bases). V lost 3 bases and J 4 bases, leaving 10 bases between the germline ends. This CDR3 has 14 amino acids. CDR1 is LNHDA and CDR2 is SQIVND in the germline V gene (reference sequence). DNA of the CDR3: TGTGCCAGTAGTATTCGCAGGGGAAATCAGCCCCAGCATTTT. Protein sequence: CASSIRRGNQPQHF.

There are many counts of this clonotype. The chain combines TRBV28 with TRBJ1-5; no firm D call. Trimming left V 5 bases short and J 7 bases short, with 18 bases between. Germline V gene lookup returns CDR1 MDHEN and CDR2 SYDVKM. The CDR3 consists of 15 residues. This chain's CDR3 is CASSTQLGSNQPQHF. CDR3 coding DNA: TGTGCCAGCAGTACACAACTCGGATCAAACCAGCCCCAGCATTTT.

This clonotype appeared many times. This chain uses TRBV6-1 with TRBJ1-2; D gene uncertain. The V end was cut by 7 bases, the J end by 4 bases, with 22 bases between. The germline V gene encodes CDR1 MNHNS and CDR2 SASEGT. There are 16 residues in the CDR3. CDR3: CASTRIGSWWSYGYTF. CDR3 DNA: TGTGCCAGCACCCGCATAGGAAGCTGGTGGAGCTATGGCTACACCTTC.

This clonotype was seen more than once but under ten times. V and J are TRBV6-6 and TRBJ2-4; D is uncertain. From germline, CDR1 is MNHNY and CDR2 SVGAGI (reference sequence). The V gene lost 0 bases and the J gene lost 5 bases, with 14 bases spanning the gap. The CDR3 loop spans 16 amino acids. In DNA form, the CDR3 reads TGTGCCAGCAGTTACTCGGAGCAGGCTGGCGAAAACATTCAGTACTTC. This translates into CASSYSEQAGENIQYF.

This clonotype was seen ten or more times. This chain connects TRBV11-2 to TRBJ2-5; 7 bases align to TRBD2. V gave up 2 bases and J gave up 9 bases; unmatched junction bases: 9. The germline V gene encodes CDR1 SGHAT and CDR2 FQNNGV. The CDR3 loop spans 14 amino acids. The CDR3 DNA is TGTGCCAGCAGCTTATCGGATGGGGGGGTTCCCCAGTACTTC. This encodes CASSLSDGGVPQYF.

Written as DNA, the CDR3 is TGTGCCAGCAGTGGACAGGGGCCACAGGATGAGCAGTTCTTC. Translated: CASSGQGPQDEQFF. The gene calls are TRBV28 and TRBJ2-1, with 9 bases lining up with TRBD1. The J segment lost 8 bases and the V segment lost 5 bases, leaving 7 bases of the junction unmatched. CDR1 and CDR2 from the germline V gene are MDHEN and SYDVKM. The CDR3 is 14 residues long.

In this sample, this clonotype turned up a few times. This chain connects TRBV7-9 to TRBJ2-6, with D perhaps TRBD1 (6 bases). Trimming removed 6 bases at V and 1 base at J, with 10 bases between. The germline V gene has CDR1 SEHNR and CDR2 FQNEAQ (reference sequence). This CDR3 spans 15 amino acids. CDR3 sequence (DNA): TGTGCCAGCAGTAACACAGGGTCTGGGGCCAACGTCCTGACTTTC. Translation gives CASSNTGSGANVLTF. The complete variable domain, with remaining parts taken from reference TRBV7-9 and TRBJ2-6, reads DTGVSQNPRHKITKRGQNVTFRCDPISEHNRLYWYRQTLGQGPEFLTYFQNEAQLEKSRLLSDRFSAERPKGSFSTLEIQRTEQGDSAMYLCASSNTGSGANVLTFGAGSRLTVL.

This clonotype was detected a few times. The rearrangement links TRBV7-9 to TRBJ1-4, with TRBD1 matching 10 bases. The CDR3 extends over 19 amino acids. CDR1 is SEHNR and CDR2 is FQNEAQ in the germline V gene (reference sequence). J gave up 6 bases and V 5 bases, and 18 bases lay outside the gene matches. The chain's CDR3 is CASSLRIGTGDLEDEKLFF. The CDR3 DNA follows: TGTGCCAGCAGCCTGCGTATTGGGACAGGGGATCTGGAGGATGAAAAACTGTTTTTT.

The table lists this clonotype with a few counts. CDR3 nucleotides: TGCAGTGCGTCCTCAGGGGGCCCCGTGAACACTGAAGCTTTCTTT. Protein sequence: CSASSGGPVNTEAFF. The chain couples TRBV20-1 to TRBJ1-1; the match to TRBD1 covers 8 bases. The CDR3 runs 15 residues. J lost 0 bases, V lost 6 bases, and 9 bases had no gene match. Looked up from germline, CDR1 is DFQATT and CDR2 is SNEGSKA (reference sequence).

The CDR3: CASSLAGASGGSPYEQYF. CDR3 sequence (DNA): TGTGCCAGCAGCTTAGCTGGGGCCTCCGGGGGGAGTCCCTACGAGCAGTACTTC. The V gene is TRBV7-9, the J gene TRBJ2-7, with TRBD2 matching 7 bases. This CDR3 has 18 amino acids. J lost 2 bases, V lost 0 bases, and 13 bases had no gene match. CDR1 is SEHNR, CDR2 FQNEAQ, per germline (reference sequence).

V gene TRBV7-2 combines with J gene TRBJ2-3, with 9 bases fitting TRBD1. The CDR3 is 15 amino acids. The trim removed 10 bases at V and 4 bases at J, leaving 12 bases unmatched. Germline CDR1 SGHTA, CDR2 FQGNSA. Here the CDR3 DNA reads TGTGCCACCAATTACCCCGACAGGGGGGCAGATACGCAGTATTTT. This translates into CATNYPDRGADTQYF.

This clonotype was found many times. The gene calls are TRBV10-2 and TRBJ2-7; no reliable D call. Germline CDR1 WSHSY, CDR2 SAAADI. This CDR3 region has 12 residues. V was shortened by 4 bases and J by 2 bases, with 6 bases between the two germline ends. The CDR3 nucleotides are TGCGCCAGCAGTGTGCTAACCTACGAGCAGTACTTC. The encoded protein is CASSVLTYEQYF.

In its sample, this clonotype was seen many times. The V call is TRBV2, the J call TRBJ2-7; 7 nucleotides line up with TRBD2. The CDR3 covers 15 residues. J gave up 4 bases and V 6 bases, and 12 bases lay outside the gene matches. Per germline, CDR1 SNHLY and CDR2 FYNNEI. The CDR3 loop reads CASRARRTREYEQYF. In DNA, the CDR3 is TGTGCCAGCAGGGCCCGGCGGACTAGGGAATACGAGCAGTACTTC.

This clonotype was observed at least ten times. The J gene is TRBJ2-4, the V gene TRBV2; no clear D gene. The CDR3 runs to 15 residues. Germline V gives CDR1 SNHLY, CDR2 FYNNEI. Trimming removed 3 bases at V and 0 bases at J, with 9 bases between. The CDR3 protein is CASSEDGVAKNIQYF. CDR3 DNA sequence: TGTGCCAGCAGTGAGGACGGAGTAGCCAAAAACATTCAGTACTTC.

This clonotype was seen at least ten times. CDR3 coding DNA: TGTGCCAGCACCCCGGAAGTGACAGCCAAAAACATTCAGTACTTC. Its translation is CASTPEVTAKNIQYF. The gene calls are TRBV7-2 and TRBJ2-4; D is undetermined. The length of the CDR3 is 15 residues. Trimming stripped 7 bases from V and 0 bases from J, with 13 bases between. Looked up from germline, CDR1 is SGHTA and CDR2 is FQGNSA.

This clonotype was observed at least ten times. The chain joins TRBV30 to TRBJ1-1, with D unclear. In germline, CDR1 is GTSNPN, CDR2 SVGIG (reference sequence). This CDR3 spans 12 amino acids. Trimming left V 2 bases short and J 0 bases short, with 4 bases between. Written as DNA, the CDR3 is TGTGCCTGGAGTAGCCTGAACACTGAAGCTTTCTTT. Its protein is CAWSSLNTEAFF. Full variable domain (missing parts from reference TRBV30 and TRBJ1-1): SQTIHQWPATLVQPVGSPLSLECTVEGTSNPNLYWYRQAAGRGLQLLFYSVGIGQISSEVPQNLSASRPQDRQFILSSKKLLLSDSGFYLCAWSSLNTEAFFGQGTRLTVV.

Of note for this clonotype: An end of the junction differs from the germline gene, which may be a read error. The V and J genes are TRBV7-2 and TRBJ2-7; 7 bases agree with TRBD1. Germline V gives CDR1 SGHTA, CDR2 FQGNSA. The CDR3 length is 14 residues. The CDR3 DNA reads as TGTGCCAGCAGCTTGGGACAGTATTACTACAAGCAGTACTTC. It codes for CASSLGQYYYKQYF.

CDR3 sequence (DNA): TGCGCCAGCAGCAAAGGGACTAACACAGATACGCAGTATTTT. Its protein product is CASSKGTNTDTQYF. The rearrangement uses TRBV5-1 and TRBJ2-3; 7 positions match TRBD2. The CDR3 totals 14 residues. Germline CDR1 is SGHRS and CDR2 is YFSETQ. V lost 4 bases, J lost 2 bases, and 4 bases stayed unmatched.

The V and J genes are TRBV6-1 and TRBJ1-5, with D unresolved. V lost 3 bases to trimming and J lost 3 bases, with 6 bases between them. The CDR3 contains 13 residues. The germline V gene encodes CDR1 MNHNS and CDR2 SASEGT. The CDR3 sequence is CASSDMLNQPQHF. CDR3 bases: TGTGCCAGCAGTGACATGCTCAATCAGCCCCAGCATTTT.

This clonotype was seen repeatedly, ten times or more. The chain has TRBV12-3 or TRBV12-4 and TRBJ2-7, with D perhaps assigned TRBD1 or TRBD2 (5 bases each). There are 16 residues in the CDR3. The ends were cut back, 10 bases at V and 5 bases at J, with 27 bases in the middle. CDR3 loop: CATQPYPGTESHEQYF. DNA of the CDR3: TGTGCCACCCAGCCATACCCCGGGACCGAATCCCACGAGCAGTACTTC.

This clonotype was seen many times. V gene TRBV6-1 combines with J gene TRBJ2-7; 9 bases align to TRBD2. V shed 5 bases and J 3 bases; nucleotides not matched to a gene: 8. This CDR3 comprises 15 residues. From germline, CDR1 is MNHNS and CDR2 SASEGT. The CDR3 region has the DNA TGTGCCAGCAGTCCCTGGACTAGCGAGCACTACGAGCAGTACTTC. This codes for CASSPWTSEHYEQYF.

This chain links TRBV25-1 with TRBJ2-4; no clear D gene. V lost 2 bases and J 3 bases, leaving 5 bases between the germline ends. The germline gives CDR1 MGHDK, CDR2 SYGVNS. CDR3 length equals 13 residues. CDR3 loop: CASSEAGKNIQYF. The CDR3 DNA sequence: TGTGCCAGCAGTGAAGCCGGCAAAAACATTCAGTACTTC.

The CDR3 reads CASSEGQGGYGYTF. CDR3 nucleotide sequence: TGTGCCAGCAGTGAAGGACAGGGAGGGTATGGCTACACCTTC. The chain joins TRBV28 to TRBJ1-2; 8 bases agree with TRBD1. The V gene end was trimmed by 5 bases and the J gene end by 5 bases; junction bases not matched to a gene: 7. This CDR3 is 14 amino acids long. Germline V gene sequence: CDR1 MDHEN, CDR2 SYDVKM.